The TCR beta chain described here comes from a study of T-cell reconstitution after alpha-beta-depleted transplantation in children (dated by TCRdb to 2016 to 2017). The study in broad terms: The study quantitatively tracked T-cell immune reconstitution after TCRalphabeta/CD19-depleted allogeneic hematopoietic cell transplantation in children using TCR repertoire profiling. Paper-wide results and their limitations: Over the following months the frequencies of hyperexpanded clones went down, and after one year T-cell counts and TCRbeta diversity were mostly credited to newly produced T cells. The apparently early alphabetaT-cell count recovery about two months after transplant was reportedly dependent on only several hundred rapidly expanded clones derived from non-depleted graft cells. The high TCRbeta diversity at day 60 in some patients was ascribed to recipient T cells and intrathymic progenitors that had survived conditioning.

Notes on this clonotype: This clone's antigen is unknown. No base qualities exist here, and no much larger clone lies one base off it.

The treatment or condition label here, explained by the study, means: allogeneic hematopoietic cell transplantation with graft depleted of TCRalphabeta T cells and CD19 B cells. The children who served as transplant recipients had been given grafts of TCRalphabeta/CD19-depleted allogeneic hematopoietic cells. Preparation of the library involved PCR. Reads for this sample came from an Illumina HiSeq 2500. TCR library preparation used molecular barcoding, with unique molecular identifiers applied to normalize quantification of the TCRbeta repertoire. The public reads were run again by TCRdb, first through fastp at Q25 and then through MiXCR, and only productive beta chains were kept. Identical CDR3 proteins give one entry, which carries the most common genes and DNA. For this sample the table gives 200,000 or so distinct CDR3 sequences, of which just under 6.5% were detected only once. The top ten clones comprise about 5% of the sample.

Inclusive of the bounding cysteine and phenylalanine, the CDR3 is 15 residues long. Only the CDR3 DNA stays, 45 bases, in frame from base 1. Trimming costs V 6 bases and J 4 bases, and their ends lie 19 bases apart. According to the germline V gene, CDR1 reads SGHTA and CDR2 reads FQGNSA. The material was PBMCs, obtained before TCRalphabeta/CD19-depleted stem cell transplant. Recombination connected TRBV7-2 to TRBJ2-7; the D segment cannot be called with confidence. The receptor was derived from a girl under three years old with combined immunodeficiency, due to receive a stem cell transplant. The CDR3 protein: CASSETMAAVYEQYF. At the DNA level, the sequence is TGTGCCAGCAGTGAGACCATGGCGGCGGTGTACGAGCAGTACTTC.